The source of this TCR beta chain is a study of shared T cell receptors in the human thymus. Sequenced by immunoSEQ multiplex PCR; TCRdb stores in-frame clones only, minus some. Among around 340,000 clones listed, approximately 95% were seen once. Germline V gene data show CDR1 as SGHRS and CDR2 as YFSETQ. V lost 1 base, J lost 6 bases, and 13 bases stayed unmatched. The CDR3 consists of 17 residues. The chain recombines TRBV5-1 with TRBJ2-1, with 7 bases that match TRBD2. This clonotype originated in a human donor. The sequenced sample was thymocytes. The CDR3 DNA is TGCGCCAGCAGCTTGTGGTGGCGGGAGAAATGGGGCAATGAGCAGTTCTTC. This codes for CASSLWWREKWGNEQFF.